One sample yielded the 26 T cell receptor beta chains listed below, sequenced in a study of T cells after yellow fever vaccination. TCRdb independently ran MiXCR on the 5' RACE reads; one entry per CDR3 protein. The sample includes around 250,000 distinct CDR3 sequences, 6.9% of them seen just once. The material sequenced was CD4+ T cells sorted from PBMCs, taken 15 days after the yellow fever booster vaccination. The source is a man aged 25 to 40 who received the YFV17D yellow fever vaccine.

This clonotype was recorded a few times. The chain employs TRBV28 and TRBJ2-7, with D perhaps assigned TRBD1 or TRBD2 (5 bases each). The CDR3 sequence is 13 residues long. Germline V gene sequence: CDR1 MDHEN, CDR2 SYDVKM. Trimming removed 8 bases at V and 6 bases at J, with 17 bases between. The CDR3 loop is CASARLGRAEQYF. As DNA, the CDR3 is TGTGCCAGCGCCCGGTTGGGGCGGGCCGAGCAGTACTTC.

This clonotype was seen more than once but under ten times. This sequence joins TRBV11-2 and TRBJ2-7; 7 bases map to TRBD2. Unmatched junction bases numbered 11, after V lost 3 bases and J lost 3 bases. Germline CDR1 is SGHAT and CDR2 is FQNNGV. This CDR3 region has 16 residues. DNA for the CDR3: TGTGCCAGCAGCTTGGGACTCGCGGGGAGGGACTACGAGCAGTACTTC. The encoded protein is CASSLGLAGRDYEQYF.

This clonotype was counted at least ten times. V and J are TRBV20-1 and TRBJ2-2; no clear D gene. V lost 5 bases to trimming and J lost 3 bases, with 10 bases between them. Germline loops: CDR1 DFQATT, CDR2 SNEGSKA (reference sequence). The CDR3 is made up of 13 amino acids. The CDR3 spells CSAPRIYTGELFF. The CDR3 DNA reads as TGCAGTGCTCCCCGGATTTACACCGGGGAGCTGTTTTTT.

V and J are TRBV7-9 and TRBJ2-2; D may match TRBD1 or TRBD2 (6 bases each). V was clipped by 7 bases and J by 6 bases, with 21 bases between them. The CDR3 extends over 16 amino acids. From germline, CDR1 is SEHNR and CDR2 FQNEAQ (reference sequence). The CDR3 spells CASTIRRDNGPGELFF. The CDR3 coding sequence is TGTGCCAGCACCATTAGGCGGGACAACGGCCCCGGGGAGCTGTTTTTT.

The chain carries TRBV20-1 and TRBJ2-1, with 7 bases aligning to TRBD2. Trimming at V came to 5 bases and at J to 2 bases, leaving 3 bases not matched to a gene. The germline V gene has CDR1 DFQATT and CDR2 SNEGSKA (reference sequence). The CDR3 has 13 amino acids. CDR3 nucleotides: TGCAGTGCTGACCGGGGGGCCTACAATGAGCAGTTCTTC. It translates to CSADRGAYNEQFF.

This clonotype showed up many times. V gene TRBV9 combines with J gene TRBJ2-1; TRBD2 might be the D (7 bases). In germline, CDR1 is SGDLS, CDR2 YYNGEE. Trimming shortened V by 0 bases and J by 7 bases, and 20 bases separated the two germline ends. The CDR3 is 17 residues long. The CDR3 bases are TGTGCCAGCAGCGTAGGGGGAGGGGGACCGGCCTTAAATGAGCAGTTCTTC. Its translation is CASSVGGGGPALNEQFF.

The gene calls are TRBV1 and TRBJ2-7; the table's D gene call, TRBD2, was not cross checked with the DNA. TRBV1 corresponds to a pseudogene. The CDR3 sequence is 15 residues long. The CDR3 here is CTSSRGSGGVYEQYF. The CDR3 DNA reads as TGCACCAGCAGCCGAGGGTCTGGCGGGGTCTACGAGCAGTACTTC.

The chain uses TRBV12-3 or TRBV12-4 and TRBJ2-3; D not certain. V gave up 5 bases and J gave up 0 bases, with 12 bases separating them. CDR3 length: 15 amino acids. CDR3 coding DNA: TGTGCCAGCAGTCACACCTCCGAGAGCACAGATACGCAGTATTTT. This gives the protein CASSHTSESTDTQYF.

This clonotype was seen a handful of times. The chain employs TRBV20-1 and TRBJ2-7; TRBD2 matches at 10 bases. Germline V gene sequence: CDR1 DFQATT, CDR2 SNEGSKA (reference sequence). V was pared by 7 bases and J by 2 bases, with 11 bases of the junction left unmatched. This CDR3 has 15 residues. This CDR3 is CSGTRPSGGAYEQYF. The CDR3, as DNA: TGCAGTGGTACCCGGCCTAGCGGGGGAGCCTACGAGCAGTACTTC.

This clonotype was seen repeatedly, ten times or more. The chain has TRBV21-1 and TRBJ2-1; TRBD2, the table's D call, lacks a check against the DNA. TRBV21-1 corresponds to a pseudogene. The CDR3 covers 15 residues. This CDR3 reads CASSQGLAGEDEQFF. The CDR3 bases are TGTGCCAGCTCCCAAGGACTAGCGGGAGAAGATGAGCAGTTCTTC.

Note on this clonotype: A much larger clone lies a single base off, so this may be a read error. This chain connects TRBV28 to TRBJ2-7, with TRBD2 identical over 7 bases. Per germline, CDR1 MDHEN and CDR2 SYDVKM. The CDR3 is 14 residues long. The V segment lost 4 bases and the J segment 2 bases; nucleotides outside the gene matches: 5. This CDR3 is CASSSRLAAYEQYF. The CDR3, as DNA: TGTGCCAGCAGTTCACGCCTAGCGGCCTACGAGCAGTACTTC.

The J gene is TRBJ2-7, the V gene TRBV20-1, with TRBD2 identical over 9 bases. Germline V gene sequence: CDR1 DFQATT, CDR2 SNEGSKA (reference sequence). The CDR3 consists of 14 residues. After removal of 3 bases from V and 4 bases from J, the junction contained 7 bases not matched to a gene. The chain's CDR3 is CSASGGLAEYEQYF. For the CDR3, the DNA is TGCAGTGCTAGCGGGGGACTAGCCGAATACGAGCAGTACTTC.

This clonotype was seen ten or more times. The rearrangement links TRBV20-1 to TRBJ2-7; 9 bases line up with TRBD2. The CDR3 has 15 residues. V lost 0 bases to trimming and J lost 8 bases; unmatched junction nucleotides: 11. Germline CDR1 DFQATT, CDR2 SNEGSKA (reference sequence). The CDR3 loop is CSARDWREGLLKQYF. The CDR3 region has the DNA TGCAGTGCTAGAGATTGGCGGGAGGGCCTCCTCAAGCAGTACTTC.

This clonotype was seen ten or more times. This sequence joins TRBV5-1 and TRBJ2-3; tentatively, D is TRBD2 (6 bases). Germline V gene data show CDR1 as SGHRS and CDR2 as YFSETQ. Trimming cost V 6 bases and J 0 bases, with 17 bases left between them. This CDR3 spans 16 amino acids. The CDR3 sequence is CASTGRLGGSTDTQYF. CDR3 DNA: TGCGCCAGCACCGGCCGGTTGGGGGGAAGCACAGATACGCAGTATTTT.

This chain joins TRBV5-4 and TRBJ2-3; possible D gene TRBD2, 6 bases. Germline CDR1 SGHNT, CDR2 YYREEE (reference sequence). V was cut by 6 bases and J by 4 bases, with 15 bases left in between. The CDR3 runs to 14 residues. Here the CDR3 DNA reads TGTGCCAGCACCTGGGACTGGGGGGCAGATACGCAGTATTTT. Translating gives CASTWDWGADTQYF.

The J gene is TRBJ2-7, the V gene TRBV2; D gene unclear. CDR3 length equals 13 residues. Looked up from germline, CDR1 is SNHLY and CDR2 is FYNNEI. The V end was cut by 6 bases, the J end by 6 bases, with 15 bases between. Here the CDR3 DNA reads TGTGCCAGCAGCTCTTGGGCAGTCGGCGAGCAGTACTTC. This gives the protein CASSSWAVGEQYF.

This clonotype was seen ten or more times. The chain has TRBV7-2 and TRBJ2-5; D is uncertain. In germline, CDR1 is SGHTA, CDR2 FQGNSA. V was clipped by 4 bases and J by 5 bases, with 11 bases between them. The CDR3 loop spans 13 amino acids. The CDR3 DNA follows: TGTGCCAGCAGCTCACAGAGTTGGGAGACCCAGTACTTC. Residues: CASSSQSWETQYF. Drawing the rest from reference TRBV7-2 and TRBJ2-5, the complete variable domain is GAGVSQSPSNKVTEKGKDVELRCDPISGHTALYWYRQSLGQGLEFLIYFQGNSAPDKSGLPSDRFSAERTGGSVSTLTIQRTQQEDSAVYLCASSSQSWETQYFGPGTRLLVL.

This clonotype was found a few times. The genes are TRBV18 and TRBJ2-5; the D is unclear. The CDR3 spans 14 residues. Trimming removed 1 base at V and 0 bases at J, with 6 bases between. The V gene's germline CDR1 is KGHSH and CDR2 LQKENI. The CDR3 bases are TGTGCCAGCTCACCACTACGGGACCAAGAGACCCAGTACTTC. It yields the protein CASSPLRDQETQYF.

The sample holds many counts of this clonotype. V gene TRBV20-1 combines with J gene TRBJ2-3, with D unresolved. The V gene's germline CDR1 is DFQATT and CDR2 SNEGSKA (reference sequence). The V end lost 0 bases, the J end lost 4 bases, and 8 bases lay between the germline ends. CDR3 length: 13 amino acids. The CDR3: CSARDKRPDTQYF. The CDR3 bases are TGCAGTGCTAGAGATAAGAGGCCAGATACGCAGTATTTT.

The chain recombines TRBV12-3 or TRBV12-4 with TRBJ2-1, with 7 bases fitting TRBD2. This CDR3 has 12 residues. V was pared by 6 bases and J by 10 bases, with 6 bases of the junction left unmatched. The CDR3 loop reads CASRPSGLEQFF. Written as DNA, the CDR3 is TGTGCCAGCAGACCTAGCGGTTTAGAGCAGTTCTTC.

This clonotype was observed a handful of times. The chain recombines TRBV11-3 with TRBJ2-1; the D gene is possibly TRBD2 (5 bases). Germline V gene sequence: CDR1 SGHNT, CDR2 YENEEA. The germline V and J ends were trimmed by 5 bases and 3 bases, with 8 bases remaining between them. The CDR3 length is 13 residues. Here the CDR3 DNA reads TGTGCCAGCAGCAATGGACTCTACAATGAGCAGTTCTTC. Translating gives CASSNGLYNEQFF.

This clonotype came up a few times. J is TRBJ1-1 and V is TRBV18; D is perhaps TRBD1 (5 bases). Per the germline V gene, CDR1 is KGHSH and CDR2 is LQKENI. The CDR3 consists of 14 residues. V lost 4 bases, J lost 2 bases, and 11 bases lay in between. CDR3 coding DNA: TGTGCCAGCTCACTCCGGGACTCAAACACTGAAGCTTTCTTT. Encoded protein: CASSLRDSNTEAFF.

J is TRBJ2-2 and V is TRBV4-3, with 11 nucleotides matching TRBD2. Germline trimming cut 6 bases from V and 7 bases from J; bases unmatched to any gene: 7. The CDR3 runs to 15 residues. The germline V gene encodes CDR1 LGHNA and CDR2 YSLEER. The CDR3 protein is CASRLAGGRGGELFF. DNA of the CDR3: TGCGCCAGCAGGCTAGCGGGAGGCCGTGGCGGGGAGCTGTTTTTT.

The rearrangement uses TRBV7-2 and TRBJ2-5, with D perhaps being TRBD1 or TRBD2 (5 bases each). Germline V gene data show CDR1 as SGHTA and CDR2 as FQGNSA. The CDR3 length is 13 residues. Trimming removed 5 bases at V and 4 bases at J, with 11 bases between. CDR3 protein: CASSTGTRETQYF. CDR3 nucleotide sequence: TGTGCCAGCAGCACCGGGACCAGAGAGACCCAGTACTTC.

This clonotype was seen repeatedly, ten times or more. J is TRBJ2-3 and V is TRBV12-3 or TRBV12-4; a weak D match, TRBD1 (6 bases). V dropped 1 base and J dropped 6 bases, with 14 bases sitting between them. This CDR3 has 15 amino acids. The CDR3 DNA sequence: TGTGCCAGCAGTTTAGGTTCACAGGGAAGGGATACGCAGTATTTT. As protein: CASSLGSQGRDTQYF.

The rearrangement joins TRBV7-9 to TRBJ2-3; 10 positions agree with TRBD2. V gave up 7 bases and J gave up 0 bases; unmatched junction bases: 16. Looked up from germline, CDR1 is SEHNR and CDR2 is FQNEAQ (reference sequence). The CDR3 length is 19 residues. Here the CDR3 reads CASNTWGAGGLPSTDTQYF. In DNA, the CDR3 is TGTGCCAGCAACACATGGGGAGCGGGAGGGCTCCCGAGCACAGATACGCAGTATTTT. Supplemented by reference TRBV7-9 and TRBJ2-3, the full variable domain reads DTGVSQNPRHKITKRGQNVTFRCDPISEHNRLYWYRQTLGQGPEFLTYFQNEAQLEKSRLLSDRFSAERPKGSFSTLEIQRTEQGDSAMYLCASNTWGAGGLPSTDTQYFGPGTRLTVL.